Below are 27 T cell receptor beta chains sequenced from a single sample in a study of blood T cell repertoires in COVID-19. Assay used: immunoSEQ multiplex PCR; TCRdb lists only in-frame clones, some missing. The sample lists 250,000 or so clones; 70% to 85% were seen once. Sample: peripheral blood. Source of these receptors: a man in his forties who had recovered from COVID-19.

This chain joins TRBV5-1 and TRBJ1-5, with 7 bases aligning to TRBD1. This CDR3 region has 14 residues. With 4 bases clipped from V and 4 bases from J, the junction kept 5 bases outside the gene matches. Germline V lookup: CDR1 SGHRS, CDR2 YFSETQ. Here the CDR3 reads CASSLGQVNQPQHF. CDR3 bases: TGCGCCAGCAGCCTCGGACAGGTGAATCAGCCCCAGCATTTT.

DNA for the CDR3: TGTGCCACCAGTGACCCGAGCGGGGGGGCCGGGGATACGCAGTATTTT. Residues: CATSDPSGGAGDTQYF. The J gene is TRBJ2-3, the V gene TRBV24-1; 10 bases align to TRBD2. The V and J ends lost 4 bases and 6 bases, in that order; junction bases with no gene match: 9. The CDR3 has 16 residues. Germline CDR1 KGHDR, CDR2 SFDVKD.

This chain uses TRBV9 with TRBJ2-2, with D uncertain. This CDR3 contains 15 residues. V lost 2 bases and J 4 bases, leaving 12 bases between the germline ends. The germline V gene has CDR1 SGDLS and CDR2 YYNGEE. CDR3 DNA: TGTGCCAGCAGCGTTAAAGGCGCGGCCACCGGGGAGCTGTTTTTT. Translating gives CASSVKGAATGELFF.

The V gene is TRBV5-1, the J gene TRBJ2-1; 12 bases align to TRBD2. Germline CDR1 SGHRS, CDR2 YFSETQ. V lost 0 bases, J lost 6 bases, and 4 bases stayed unmatched. The CDR3 length is 16 residues. The CDR3 region is CASSLGALAGGNEQFF. The CDR3 DNA is TGCGCCAGCAGCTTGGGGGCACTAGCGGGAGGCAATGAGCAGTTCTTC.

This clone was picked up one time. The chain is built from TRBV29-1 and TRBJ2-7, with a tentative D call TRBD1 (6 bases). Germline CDR1 is SQVTM and CDR2 is ANQGSEA. The CDR3 consists of 14 residues. Deletions cut 6 bases from V and 3 bases from J, with 18 bases between. CDR3: CSVITDRNRYEQYF. In DNA, the CDR3 is TGCAGCGTGATAACCGACAGGAATCGCTACGAGCAGTACTTC.

A single count supports this clone. The CDR3 region is CASSSDTANTEAFF. CDR3 coding DNA: TGTGCCAGCAGCTCAGACACTGCGAACACTGAAGCTTTCTTT. This chain uses TRBV13 with TRBJ1-1, with unresolved D. This CDR3 contains 14 residues. The germline V and J ends were trimmed by 4 bases and 1 base, with 10 bases remaining between them. In germline, CDR1 is PRHDT, CDR2 FYEKMQ (reference sequence).

In this sample, this clone turned up a few times. This chain connects TRBV2 to TRBJ1-1; 8 bases line up with TRBD1. Germline lookup yields CDR1 SNHLY and CDR2 FYNNEI. V dropped 5 bases and J dropped 14; count of bases not matched to a gene: 7. This CDR3 contains 11 residues. CDR3 amino acids: CASSLRDRNFF. The CDR3 DNA follows: TGTGCCAGCAGTCTACGGGACAGGAACTTCTTT.

The chain has TRBV7-2 and TRBJ2-3; 7 bases are a match to TRBD1. Germline V gives CDR1 SGHTA, CDR2 FQGNSA. Trimming cost V 4 bases and J 11 bases; bases outside gene matches: 6. The CDR3 loop spans 12 amino acids. CDR3 bases: TGTGCCAGCAGCTCTCAGGGGGAACAGCAGTATTTT. Translation gives CASSSQGEQQYF.

In this sample, this clone turned up once. The chain is built from TRBV5-4 and TRBJ2-5; TRBD1 might be the D (6 bases). The CDR3 is 13 amino acids. V was cut by 2 bases and J by 5 bases, with 10 bases left in between. The germline CDR1 and CDR2 sequences are SGHNT and YYREEE (reference sequence). The CDR3 spells CASSFPGDETQYF. In DNA, the CDR3 is TGTGCCAGCAGCTTCCCAGGGGATGAGACCCAGTACTTC.

The CDR3 here is CASSSLAGGPRETQYF. The CDR3 DNA sequence: TGTGCCAGCTCATCGCTAGCGGGAGGGCCTCGTGAGACCCAGTACTTC. The chain links TRBV18 to TRBJ2-5; 12 bases are a match to TRBD2. The junction had 9 bases not matched to a gene; V was cut back by 5 bases and J by 5 bases. Germline V CDR1 and CDR2: KGHSH, LQKENI. The CDR3 runs 16 residues.

The V and J genes are TRBV6-5 and TRBJ2-7, with D possibly matching TRBD1 (6 bases). Germline V CDR1 and CDR2: MNHEY, SVGAGI. There are 15 residues in the CDR3. The V gene lost 6 bases and the J gene lost 2 bases, with 17 bases spanning the gap. The DNA for the CDR3 is TGTGCCAGCAGATCAGGGGCCGCCACGACCTACGAGCAGTACTTC. It specifies CASRSGAATTYEQYF.

V usage is TRBV5-4 and J usage is TRBJ2-1, with a weak D call TRBD1 (6 bases). The V end was cut by 1 base, the J end by 4 bases, with 6 bases between. Germline-derived CDR1 and CDR2 are SGHNT and YYREEE (reference sequence). The CDR3 length is 13 residues. The CDR3 sequence is CASSLTGYNEQFF. The CDR3 coding sequence is TGTGCCAGCAGCTTGACAGGGTACAATGAGCAGTTCTTC.

There are a few counts of this clone. The chain links TRBV15 to TRBJ1-3, with D uncertain. From germline, CDR1 is LNHNV and CDR2 YYDKDF (reference sequence). The CDR3 is 12 amino acids. The V end lost 0 bases, the J end lost 7 bases, and 4 bases lay between the germline ends. CDR3 DNA sequence: TGTGCCACCAGCAGAGATCGGAACACCATATATTTT. Translated, it gives CATSRDRNTIYF.

This clone was recorded a few times. The rearrangement joins TRBV6-2 or TRBV6-3 to TRBJ2-7; D is possibly TRBD1 (6 bases). The ends were cut back, 2 bases at V and 3 bases at J, with 20 bases in the middle. The CDR3 is 17 residues long. Germline V CDR1 and CDR2: MNHEY, SVGEGT. Here the CDR3 DNA reads TGTGCCAGCAGTTACGGGACCACAGGGTTTCTTTTCTACGAGCAGTACTTC. Translated, it gives CASSYGTTGFLFYEQYF.

The chain employs TRBV7-2 and TRBJ2-3, with TRBD2 identical over 14 bases. V lost 1 base, J lost 4 bases, and 4 bases stayed unmatched. Germline V CDR1 and CDR2: SGHTA, FQGNSA. There are 17 residues in the CDR3. CDR3 residues: CASSLGGTSGSSDTQYF. In nucleotides, the CDR3 is TGTGCCAGCAGCTTAGGCGGGACTAGCGGGAGTTCAGATACGCAGTATTTT.

The chain combines TRBV11-2 with TRBJ1-1; tentative D call: TRBD1 (6 bases). Between the trimmed V and J ends, which lost 1 base and 3 bases, there was a span of 12 bases. CDR3 length: 15 amino acids. The germline V gene encodes CDR1 SGHAT and CDR2 FQNNGV. The CDR3 is CASSLGMGAYTEAFF. As DNA, the CDR3 is TGTGCCAGCAGCTTAGGTATGGGGGCGTACACTGAAGCTTTCTTT.

The gene calls are TRBV7-2 and TRBJ1-5, with D hard to call. V was trimmed by 7 bases and J by 6 bases, leaving 10 bases between them. Germline CDR1 is SGHTA and CDR2 is FQGNSA. The CDR3 runs to 12 residues. The CDR3 loop is CASTNPGQPQHF. The CDR3 DNA reads TGTGCCAGCACTAATCCCGGTCAGCCCCAGCATTTT.

The chain combines TRBV6-2 or TRBV6-3 with TRBJ1-5; the D gene is possibly TRBD1 (6 bases). V lost 6 bases and J lost 6, with 21 bases in between. There are 16 residues in the CDR3. Per the germline V gene, CDR1 is MNHEY and CDR2 is SVGEGT. The CDR3 sequence: CASSLVGHPEGQPQHF. Written as DNA, the CDR3 is TGTGCCAGCAGCCTGGTGGGACATCCCGAGGGTCAGCCCCAGCATTTT.

The chain employs TRBV19 and TRBJ1-1; TRBD1 agrees at 7 bases. The V gene end was trimmed by 6 bases and the J gene end by 0 bases; junction bases not matched to a gene: 4. Per the germline V gene, CDR1 is LNHDA and CDR2 is SQIVND (reference sequence). There are 14 residues in the CDR3. In nucleotides, the CDR3 is TGTGCCAGTAGACGACAGGGCCTGAACACTGAAGCTTTCTTT. This encodes CASRRQGLNTEAFF. Full variable domain (missing parts from reference TRBV19 and TRBJ1-1): DGGITQSPKYLFRKEGQNVTLSCEQNLNHDAMYWYRQDPGQGLRLIYYSQIVNDFQKGDIAEGYSVSREKKESFPLTVTSAQKNPTAFYLCASRRQGLNTEAFFGQGTRLTVV.

This clone has just a few counts. The same CDR3 can be traced to other DNA sequences in this sample. The CDR3 is CASSPGGARDTEAFF. The CDR3 region has the DNA TGTGCCAGCTCACCAGGGGGGGCTCGCGACACTGAAGCTTTCTTT. The chain carries TRBV18 and TRBJ1-1, with D maybe TRBD1 (6 bases). Trimming cost V 2 bases and J 3 bases, with 13 bases left between them. The CDR3 sequence is 15 residues long. Germline loops: CDR1 KGHSH, CDR2 LQKENI. Filled out from reference TRBV18 and TRBJ1-1, the complete variable domain reads NAGVMQNPRHLVRRRGQEARLRCSPMKGHSHVYWYRQLPEEGLKFMVYLQKENIIDESGMPKERFSAEFPKEGPSILRIQQVVRGDSAAYFCASSPGGARDTEAFFGQGTRLTVV.

The chain has TRBV4-1 and TRBJ2-1; a weak D match, TRBD1 (5 bases). V was trimmed by 1 base and J by 5 bases, leaving 18 bases between them. The CDR3 is 17 residues long. CDR1 is MGHRA, CDR2 YSYEKL, per germline. The CDR3 sequence is CASSQGRWLGEHNEQFF. As DNA, the CDR3 is TGCGCCAGCAGCCAAGGTCGGTGGCTAGGGGAACACAATGAGCAGTTCTTC.

There are a few counts of this clone. This CDR3 reads CASSLAARVGDTQYF. CDR3 DNA sequence: TGTGCCAGCAGCTTAGCCGCCAGGGTTGGGGATACGCAGTATTTT. The chain combines TRBV11-2 with TRBJ2-3, with D possibly TRBD1 on 5 matching bases. This CDR3 spans 15 amino acids. V was shortened by 1 base and J by 6 bases, with 14 bases between the two germline ends. Per germline, CDR1 SGHAT and CDR2 FQNNGV.

The chain uses TRBV5-4 and TRBJ2-4; TRBD1 matches at 7 bases. The CDR3 runs 17 residues. Trimming cost V 0 bases and J 2 bases; bases outside gene matches: 8. The germline gives CDR1 SGHNT, CDR2 YYREEE (reference sequence). The CDR3 reads CASSLGAQGPSKNIQYF. CDR3 in DNA: TGTGCCAGCAGCTTGGGGGCACAGGGGCCATCCAAAAACATTCAGTACTTC.

The chain combines TRBV7-8 with TRBJ2-2, with TRBD1 as a possible D gene (7 bases). This CDR3 comprises 16 residues. Germline V CDR1 and CDR2: SGHVS, FQNEAQ. Trimming cost V 5 bases and J 4 bases, with 17 bases left between them. The DNA for the CDR3 is TGTGCCAGCAGCCGTTTAGCAGGGGGGTCCACCGGGGAGCTGTTTTTT. It encodes CASSRLAGGSTGELFF.

The chain recombines TRBV9 with TRBJ2-5, with 8 bases aligning to TRBD1. With V trimmed by 0 bases and J by 2 bases, 9 bases remained unmatched. CDR3 length equals 17 residues. CDR1 is SGDLS and CDR2 is YYNGEE in the germline V gene. The CDR3 DNA sequence: TGTGCCAGCAGCGTAGGGTATACAGGGGGACCACAAGAGACCCAGTACTTC. Translated: CASSVGYTGGPQETQYF.

The chain joins TRBV7-9 to TRBJ2-7; D unresolved. Germline V gene data show CDR1 as SEHNR and CDR2 as FQNEAQ (reference sequence). V gave up 5 bases and J gave up 2 bases, with 4 bases separating them. CDR3 length: 11 residues. This chain's CDR3 is CASSLTYEQYF. CDR3 bases: TGTGCCAGCAGCCTAACCTACGAGCAGTACTTC.

The chain links TRBV19 to TRBJ1-5; TRBD1 might be the D (6 bases). Trimming removed 2 bases at V and 3 bases at J, with 11 bases between. This CDR3 is 15 amino acids long. Germline V gives CDR1 LNHDA, CDR2 SQIVND (reference sequence). This chain's CDR3 is CASSIWNRDNQPQHF. Here the CDR3 DNA reads TGTGCCAGTAGTATATGGAACAGGGACAATCAGCCCCAGCATTTT.